This TCR beta chain is from a study of blood T cells in healthy people across ages. A second PCR, run for about 7 to 11 cycles, used a sample-barcoded 5' primer plus a J-beta primer mix. Through a template-switch adaptor with 12 random nucleotides, each cDNA molecule received a tag. In TCRdb, the 5' RACE reads were re-called with MiXCR into one record per CDR3 protein. The table shows 2 million or so distinct CDR3 sequences, with approximately 50% occurring only once. This CDR3 is built from 17 residues. The junction had 6 bases not matched to a gene; V was cut back by 1 base and J by 2 bases. Germline lookup yields CDR1 MGHRA and CDR2 YSYEKL.

The sequence came from a middle-aged woman in good health. The chain recombines TRBV4-1 with TRBJ2-5; TRBD1 matches 11 bases. The sequenced sample was blood. CDR3 sequence reads: CASSQGGTGGLQETQYF. The CDR3 DNA reads TGCGCCAGCAGCCAAGGTGGGACAGGGGGACTGCAAGAGACCCAGTACTTC.